Below are 29 T cell receptor beta chains sequenced from a single sample in a study of PD-L1 blockade in urothelial cancer. The assay was immunoSEQ multiplex PCR, and TCRdb's table has in-frame clones only and misses some. Of 20,000 to 25,000 clones in the sample, roughly 85% were seen once. The material sequenced was PBMCs, taken around atezolizumab (anti-PD-L1) treatment. All receptors derive from a man aged 45-60 years with urothelial cancer.

CDR3 sequence (DNA): TGTGCCAGCAGCCTTCCCGAGACAGCCCTCTCGGAGGAGCAGTTCTTC. Amino acid sequence: CASSLPETALSEEQFF. The rearrangement uses TRBV14 and TRBJ2-1, with TRBD1 as a possible D gene (5 bases). The germline V gene has CDR1 SGHDN and CDR2 FVKESK. CDR3 length: 16 residues. Trimming left V 4 bases short and J 10 bases short, with 23 bases between.

V and J are TRBV5-1 and TRBJ2-3; weak D call: TRBD1 (5 bases). The CDR3 consists of 14 residues. Trimming took off 3 bases at V and 2 bases at J, with 10 bases between the two ends. CDR1 SGHRS and CDR2 YFSETQ come from the germline V gene. CDR3 amino acids: CASSSTGVTDTQYF. In DNA form, the CDR3 reads TGCGCCAGCAGCTCTACAGGAGTCACAGATACGCAGTATTTT.

This chain connects TRBV7-2 to TRBJ2-7, with 9 nucleotides matching TRBD2. The germline V gene encodes CDR1 SGHTA and CDR2 FQGNSA. The trim removed 5 bases at V and 6 bases at J, leaving 11 bases unmatched. The CDR3 has 15 residues. DNA of the CDR3: TGTGCCAGCAGCCCCCTTGGCGGGGGGGCGTTCGAGCAGTACTTC. Translated, it gives CASSPLGGGAFEQYF.

The chain joins TRBV5-6 to TRBJ2-7; the D gene is possibly TRBD1 (7 bases). CDR1 SGHDT and CDR2 YYEEEE come from the germline V gene. V gave up 1 base and J gave up 4 bases, with 15 bases separating them. This CDR3 has 15 amino acids. The CDR3 region is CASSLRTGGGYEQYF. The CDR3, as DNA: TGTGCCAGCAGCTTGAGGACAGGTGGGGGGTACGAGCAGTACTTC. Full variable domain (remainder filled in from reference TRBV5-6 and TRBJ2-7): DAGVTQSPTHLIKTRGQQVTLRCSPKSGHDTVSWYQQALGQGPQFIFQYYEEEERQRGNFPDRFSGHQFPNYSSELNVNALLLGDSALYLCASSLRTGGGYEQYFGPGTRLTVT.

This chain joins TRBV5-6 and TRBJ2-7; the match to TRBD1 covers 9 bases. This CDR3 region has 15 residues. Trimming took 4 bases from V and 3 from J; bases not matched to a gene: 8. Germline V gene sequence: CDR1 SGHDT, CDR2 YYEEEE. CDR3 DNA sequence: TGTGCCAGCAGCCAGAATGCGGGACAGGGCTACGAGCAGTACTTC. Amino acids: CASSQNAGQGYEQYF.

This clone was seen a single time. The chain couples TRBV13 to TRBJ2-5; possible D gene TRBD2, 6 bases. The CDR3 covers 15 residues. Germline CDR1 is PRHDT and CDR2 is FYEKMQ (reference sequence). The ends were cut back, 5 bases at V and 5 bases at J, with 18 bases in the middle. CDR3 DNA: TGTGCCAGCAGCACAATAGCGGATGAGGGGGAGACCCAGTACTTC. This codes for CASSTIADEGETQYF.

The CDR3 region is CASSRDRVETGELFF. In nucleotides, the CDR3 is TGTGCCAGCAGTAGAGACAGGGTCGAGACCGGGGAGCTGTTTTTT. The chain uses TRBV27 and TRBJ2-2, with 7 nucleotides matching TRBD1. CDR3 length: 15 residues. The trim removed 5 bases at V and 5 bases at J, leaving 8 bases unmatched. CDR1 is MNHEY, CDR2 SMNVEV, per germline (reference sequence).

This clone has just a few counts. The CDR3 loop reads CASSGGQGINEQFF. The CDR3 DNA follows: TGTGCCAGCAGCGGTGGACAGGGGATTAATGAGCAGTTCTTC. V and J are TRBV9 and TRBJ2-1; TRBD1 matches 9 bases. With V trimmed by 3 bases and J by 7 bases, 5 bases remained unmatched. This CDR3 region has 14 residues. Germline CDR1 and CDR2: SGDLS and YYNGEE.

V and J are TRBV6-5 and TRBJ2-3; 9 positions agree with TRBD1. CDR1 and CDR2 from the germline V gene are MNHEY and SVGAGI. The V segment lost 5 bases and the J segment 4 bases; nucleotides outside the gene matches: 7. This CDR3 comprises 15 residues. In DNA, the CDR3 is TGTGCCAGCAGTATGGGGACAGGGCTTGCAGATACGCAGTATTTT. Protein sequence: CASSMGTGLADTQYF.

This chain joins TRBV28 and TRBJ2-7; TRBD1 might be the D (5 bases). The CDR3 covers 15 residues. V lost 1 base and J lost 3, with 13 bases in between. CDR1 MDHEN and CDR2 SYDVKM come from the germline V gene. The CDR3 loop reads CASSLSAIGDYEQYF. In DNA, the CDR3 is TGTGCCAGCAGTTTATCAGCTATAGGGGACTACGAGCAGTACTTC.

The chain combines TRBV10-3 with TRBJ2-7; 10 bases are a match to TRBD2. The CDR3 is 16 residues long. V gave up 4 bases and J gave up 6 bases; unmatched junction bases: 12. CDR1 ENHRY and CDR2 SYGVKD come from the germline V gene. The CDR3 loop is CAISALAGALGFEQYF. CDR3 coding DNA: TGTGCCATCAGTGCGCTAGCGGGGGCCTTGGGTTTCGAGCAGTACTTC.

The chain links TRBV15 to TRBJ2-3, with 7 positions matching TRBD2. Losses at the gene ends were 4 bases for V and 4 bases for J; bases not matched to a gene: 8. From germline, CDR1 is LNHNV and CDR2 YYDKDF (reference sequence). The CDR3 has 15 amino acids. CDR3 DNA sequence: TGTGCCACCAGCACCCGACTAGCCGTCGCAGATACGCAGTATTTT. It encodes CATSTRLAVADTQYF.

The chain recombines TRBV7-9 with TRBJ2-1; TRBD2 might be the D (6 bases). Germline V lookup: CDR1 SEHNR, CDR2 FQNEAQ (reference sequence). This CDR3 has 15 residues. Trimming left V 0 bases short and J 3 bases short, with 9 bases between. CDR3 residues: CASSLALRDYNEQFF. CDR3 nucleotide sequence: TGTGCCAGCAGCTTAGCCCTGCGGGACTACAATGAGCAGTTCTTC.

In DNA form, the CDR3 reads TGCGCCAGCAGTGATGGCGGGTTTTATGGCTACACCTTC. It encodes CASSDGGFYGYTF. V is TRBV10-2 and J is TRBJ1-2; D not certain. Germline V gene data show CDR1 as WSHSY and CDR2 as SAAADI. V lost 3 bases and J lost 5, with 10 bases in between. The length of the CDR3 is 13 residues.

The chain is built from TRBV2 and TRBJ2-4, with 11 bases that match TRBD1. CDR3 size: 13 residues. The germline CDR1 and CDR2 sequences are SNHLY and FYNNEI. J gave up 6 bases and V 8 bases, and 3 bases lay outside the gene matches. This chain's CDR3 is CASGQGALNIQYF. CDR3 coding DNA: TGTGCCAGCGGACAGGGGGCGTTAAACATTCAGTACTTC.

The table lists this clone with a count of one. This rearrangement joins TRBV27 to TRBJ2-2, with 13 bases fitting TRBD2. Trimming at V came to 4 bases and at J to 1 base, leaving 9 bases not matched to a gene. Per the germline V gene, CDR1 is MNHEY and CDR2 is SMNVEV (reference sequence). CDR3 length equals 19 residues. CDR3 residues: CASSSMGGLAGLNTGELFF. The CDR3 DNA reads TGTGCCAGCAGTTCTATGGGGGGACTAGCGGGACTGAACACCGGGGAGCTGTTTTTT.

This chain uses TRBV27 with TRBJ1-5; the D gene is possibly TRBD1 (6 bases). The length of the CDR3 is 14 residues. Deletions cut 10 bases from V and 3 bases from J, with 16 bases between. Per the germline V gene, CDR1 is MNHEY and CDR2 is SMNVEV (reference sequence). CDR3 DNA: TGTGCCACCCGAAAGGGGGGGACCAATCAGCCCCAGCATTTT. Translation gives CATRKGGTNQPQHF.

This rearrangement joins TRBV29-1 to TRBJ1-5; 9 bases are a match to TRBD1. The V and J ends lost 4 bases and 4 bases, in that order; junction bases with no gene match: 8. The CDR3 loop spans 15 amino acids. Germline V gene lookup returns CDR1 SQVTM and CDR2 ANQGSEA. CDR3 nucleotide sequence: TGCAGCGTTGGGACAGGGGCAGGTAATAATCAGCCCCAGCATTTT. Its translation: CSVGTGAGNNQPQHF.

The chain has TRBV25-1 and TRBJ1-3, with D uncertain. This CDR3 comprises 14 residues. Trimming took 3 bases from V and 2 from J, leaving 8 bases between them. Germline assignment: CDR1 MGHDK and CDR2 SYGVNS. Here the CDR3 reads CASSEEHTGNTIYF. In DNA form, the CDR3 reads TGTGCCAGCAGTGAGGAGCATACTGGAAACACCATATATTTT.

The chain uses TRBV30 and TRBJ1-2; the match to TRBD1 covers 9 bases. Germline CDR1 GTSNPN, CDR2 SVGIG (reference sequence). The CDR3 sequence is 15 residues long. J gave up 6 bases and V 2 bases, and 10 bases lay outside the gene matches. The CDR3 loop reads CAWSKRQGGFNGYTF. The DNA for the CDR3 is TGTGCCTGGAGTAAACGACAGGGGGGATTCAATGGCTACACCTTC.

V and J are TRBV10-1 and TRBJ2-1, with TRBD1 identical over 9 bases. The J segment lost 3 bases and the V segment lost 0 bases, leaving 3 bases of the junction unmatched. The CDR3 has 16 amino acids. Germline assignment: CDR1 WNHNN and CDR2 SYGVQD (reference sequence). In DNA, the CDR3 is TGCGCCAGCAGTGAGTCCACAGGGGGCAACTACAATGAGCAGTTCTTC. This gives the protein CASSESTGGNYNEQFF.

V gene TRBV4-1 combines with J gene TRBJ2-1, with D maybe TRBD2 (5 bases). There are 16 residues in the CDR3. V lost 1 base, J lost 2 bases, and 12 bases lay in between. The germline gives CDR1 MGHRA, CDR2 YSYEKL. The chain's CDR3 is CASSQGFAGTYNEQFF. CDR3 nucleotide sequence: TGCGCCAGCAGCCAAGGATTCGCGGGTACCTACAATGAGCAGTTCTTC.

This chain's CDR3 is CASSQERQELFF. The CDR3 bases are TGTGCCAGCTCACAGGAACGACAGGAGCTGTTTTTT. The chain couples TRBV18 to TRBJ2-2; D is uncertain. CDR3 length: 12 amino acids. Between the trimmed V and J ends, which lost 4 bases and 10 bases, there was a span of 10 bases. CDR1 and CDR2 (germline): KGHSH, LQKENI.

This chain uses TRBV2 with TRBJ1-1; TRBD1 matches at 7 bases. Germline V lookup: CDR1 SNHLY, CDR2 FYNNEI. The CDR3 runs to 13 residues. V trimming: 11 bases; J trimming: 5 bases; junction bases outside the gene matches: 11. In nucleotides, the CDR3 is TGTGCCGGTACAGGGGAATGGAAAACTGAAGCTTTCTTT. This codes for CAGTGEWKTEAFF.

This chain links TRBV27 with TRBJ2-1, with 7 bases that match TRBD2. The germline V gene encodes CDR1 MNHEY and CDR2 SMNVEV (reference sequence). J gave up 7 bases and V 1 base, and 16 bases lay outside the gene matches. The length of the CDR3 is 18 residues. This chain's CDR3 is CASSLWSFLGGTKNEQFF. CDR3 DNA sequence: TGTGCCAGCAGTTTATGGAGTTTTCTGGGAGGGACGAAGAATGAGCAGTTCTTC.

The chain links TRBV9 to TRBJ2-2; D is uncertain. Deletions cut 4 bases from V and 0 bases from J, with 13 bases between. Germline lookup yields CDR1 SGDLS and CDR2 YYNGEE. This CDR3 comprises 16 residues. The DNA for the CDR3 is TGTGCCAGCAGCCCAAGTGGCAGTTCGAACACCGGGGAGCTGTTTTTT. It yields the protein CASSPSGSSNTGELFF.

This rearrangement joins TRBV6-1 to TRBJ1-2; 7 bases align to TRBD1. The CDR3 runs 13 residues. Germline CDR1 is MNHNS and CDR2 is SASEGT. The V and J ends lost 5 bases and 2 bases, in that order; junction bases with no gene match: 2. The DNA for the CDR3 is TGTGCCAGCAGTAGGGACAGCAACTATGGCTACACCTTC. Protein: CASSRDSNYGYTF.

This clone came up once. This CDR3 reads CASSPDATMNTEAFF. Written as DNA, the CDR3 is TGCGCCAGCAGCCCGGATGCCACTATGAACACTGAAGCTTTCTTT. The V and J genes are TRBV5-1 and TRBJ1-1; D is unclear. With 4 bases removed from V and 0 bases from J, the gap between germline ends came to 13 bases. There are 15 residues in the CDR3. Germline loops: CDR1 SGHRS, CDR2 YFSETQ.

The chain links TRBV7-9 to TRBJ2-7; 7 bases fit TRBD1. This CDR3 has 18 amino acids. The V segment lost 1 base and the J segment 3 bases; nucleotides outside the gene matches: 15. Germline assignment: CDR1 SEHNR and CDR2 FQNEAQ (reference sequence). The CDR3: CASSLVRLQGKEDYEQYF. The CDR3 bases are TGTGCCAGCAGCTTAGTTCGGCTACAGGGGAAAGAGGACTACGAGCAGTACTTC.